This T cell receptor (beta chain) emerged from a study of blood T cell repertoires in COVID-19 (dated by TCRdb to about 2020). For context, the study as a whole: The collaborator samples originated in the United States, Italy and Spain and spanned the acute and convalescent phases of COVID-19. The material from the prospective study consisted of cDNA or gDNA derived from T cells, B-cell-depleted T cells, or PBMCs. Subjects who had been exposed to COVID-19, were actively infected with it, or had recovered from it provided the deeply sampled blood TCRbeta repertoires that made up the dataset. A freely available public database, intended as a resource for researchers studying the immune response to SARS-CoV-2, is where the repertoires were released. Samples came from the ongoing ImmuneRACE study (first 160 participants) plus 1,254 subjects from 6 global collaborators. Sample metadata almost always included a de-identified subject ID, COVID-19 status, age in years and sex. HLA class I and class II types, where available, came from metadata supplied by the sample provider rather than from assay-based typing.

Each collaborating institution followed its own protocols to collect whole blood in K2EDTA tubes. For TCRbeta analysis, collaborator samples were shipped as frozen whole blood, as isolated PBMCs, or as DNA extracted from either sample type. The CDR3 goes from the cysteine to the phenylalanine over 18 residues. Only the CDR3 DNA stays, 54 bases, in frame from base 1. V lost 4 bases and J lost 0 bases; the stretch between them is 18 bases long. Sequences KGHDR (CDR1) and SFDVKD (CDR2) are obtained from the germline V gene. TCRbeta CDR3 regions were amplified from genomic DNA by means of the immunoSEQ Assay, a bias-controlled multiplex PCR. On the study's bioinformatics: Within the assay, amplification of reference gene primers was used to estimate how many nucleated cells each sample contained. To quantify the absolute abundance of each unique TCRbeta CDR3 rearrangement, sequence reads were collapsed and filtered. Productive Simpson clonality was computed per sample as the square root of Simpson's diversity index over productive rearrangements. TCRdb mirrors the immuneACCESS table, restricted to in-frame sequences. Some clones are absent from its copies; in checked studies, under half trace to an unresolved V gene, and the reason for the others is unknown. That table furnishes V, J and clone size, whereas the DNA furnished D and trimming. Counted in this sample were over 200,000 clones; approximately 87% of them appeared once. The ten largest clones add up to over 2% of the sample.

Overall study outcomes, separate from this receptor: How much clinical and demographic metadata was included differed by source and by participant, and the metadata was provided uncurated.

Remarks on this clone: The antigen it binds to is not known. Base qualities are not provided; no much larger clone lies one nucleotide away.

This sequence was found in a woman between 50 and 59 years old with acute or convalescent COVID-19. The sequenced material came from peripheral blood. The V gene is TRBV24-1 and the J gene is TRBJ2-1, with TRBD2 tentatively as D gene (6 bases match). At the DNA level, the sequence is TGTGCCACCAGTGACCCACTTGGCGGGACCAGCTCCTACAATGAGCAGTTCTTC. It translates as CATSDPLGGTSSYNEQFF.